This passage covers 30 T cell receptor beta chains from one sample sequenced in a study of human T cells and chemical hapten exposure. Noted time point: patch test 2, 6 weeks after DPC sensitization. Treatment noted: therapeutic diphenylcyclopropenone sensitization with weekly scalp DPC. MiXCR, run by TCRdb on the RACE reads, gives a single entry per CDR3 protein. The data hold about 26,000 distinct CDR3 sequences, with 9.4% observed a single time. The specimen was whole blood, collected in connection with sensitization to the hapten diphenylcyclopropenone (DPC). These receptors came from a man in his thirties or forties with alopecia areata. Some clones in this sample may be carry-over from other donors' samples.

Judged by abundance, this clonotype is medium-sized. J is TRBJ1-5 and V is TRBV19, with TRBD1 identical over 12 bases. The V segment lost 3 bases and the J segment 5 bases; nucleotides outside the gene matches: 2. CDR3 length: 15 residues. Germline values: CDR1 LNHDA, CDR2 SQIVND (reference sequence). The CDR3 DNA sequence: TGTGCCAGTAGTATCGGGACAGGGGGCTATCAGCCCCAGCATTTT. Its protein is CASSIGTGGYQPQHF. Full variable domain (missing parts from reference TRBV19 and TRBJ1-5): DGGITQSPKYLFRKEGQNVTLSCEQNLNHDAMYWYRQDPGQGLRLIYYSQIVNDFQKGDIAEGYSVSREKKESFPLTVTSAQKNPTAFYLCASSIGTGGYQPQHFGDGTRLSIL.

This clonotype was counted only a few times. This chain uses TRBV20-1 with TRBJ2-5; tentatively, D is TRBD2 (5 bases). CDR1 and CDR2 (germline): DFQATT, SNEGSKA (reference sequence). Trimming left V 1 base short and J 1 base short, with 19 bases between. The CDR3 is 17 residues long. The CDR3 DNA reads as TGCAGTGCTAGAGGTTCCTTTTCTTGGACTTCCCAAGAGACCCAGTACTTC. Protein: CSARGSFSWTSQETQYF.

This clonotype was observed a few times. J is TRBJ1-3 and V is TRBV7-2; 10 positions match TRBD1. V trimming: 0 bases; J trimming: 7 bases; junction bases outside the gene matches: 3. The CDR3 contains 15 residues. Germline CDR1 and CDR2: SGHTA and FQGNSA. In DNA form, the CDR3 reads TGTGCCAGCAGCTTAGCGACGGACAGGGGGAACACCATATATTTT. It specifies CASSLATDRGNTIYF.

This clonotype was counted a few times. V and J are TRBV7-9 and TRBJ1-5, with 8 nucleotides matching TRBD1. The CDR3 is 15 residues long. Per the germline V gene, CDR1 is SEHNR and CDR2 is FQNEAQ (reference sequence). The trim removed 4 bases at V and 2 bases at J, leaving 4 bases unmatched. CDR3 loop: CASSSGQGGNQPQHF. CDR3 sequence (DNA): TGTGCCAGCAGCTCTGGACAGGGTGGCAATCAGCCCCAGCATTTT. Supplemented by reference TRBV7-9 and TRBJ1-5, the full variable domain reads DTGVSQNPRHKITKRGQNVTFRCDPISEHNRLYWYRQTLGQGPEFLTYFQNEAQLEKSRLLSDRFSAERPKGSFSTLEIQRTEQGDSAMYLCASSSGQGGNQPQHFGDGTRLSIL.

Details on this clonotype: An end of the junction does not agree with germline; a read error may underlie this. V and J are TRBV25-1 and TRBJ1-2; D is perhaps TRBD1 (5 bases). This CDR3 contains 12 residues. From germline, CDR1 is MGHDK and CDR2 SYGVNS. CDR3 in amino acids: CASSEYQGGFTF. Here the CDR3 DNA reads TGTGCCAGCAGTGAATATCAGGGCGGCTTCACCTTC.

Comments on this clonotype: One junction end does not reproduce the germline sequence, and a read error may be involved. This chain joins TRBV20-1 and TRBJ1-5; D might be TRBD1 (6 bases). The CDR3 is made up of 15 amino acids. Germline values: CDR1 DFQATT, CDR2 SNEGSKA (reference sequence). CDR3 protein: CSAAQGLYSNQSQHF. DNA of the CDR3: TGCAGTGCTGCGCAGGGGTTATATAGCAATCAGTCCCAGCATTTT.

This clonotype occurred many times. The V gene is TRBV12-3 or TRBV12-4, the J gene TRBJ1-1; D not resolved. The CDR3 runs to 14 residues. The ends were cut back, 2 bases at V and 1 base at J, with 8 bases in the middle. The CDR3 here is CASSLPYKNTEAFF. The CDR3, as DNA: TGTGCCAGCAGTTTACCCTACAAGAACACTGAAGCTTTCTTT.

This clonotype was picked up many times. This chain connects TRBV27 to TRBJ2-2; D gene uncertain. The V gene lost 2 bases and the J gene lost 0 bases, with 10 bases spanning the gap. This CDR3 is built from 16 residues. Germline V CDR1 and CDR2: MNHEY, SMNVEV (reference sequence). The CDR3 DNA reads TGTGCCAGCAGTTTAAATGGCAGAGCGAACACCGGGGAGCTGTTTTTT. Amino acid sequence: CASSLNGRANTGELFF.

The chain carries TRBV7-2 and TRBJ2-3; D gene ambiguous. The length of the CDR3 is 12 residues. The V and J ends lost 4 bases and 5 bases respectively, with 7 bases between them. Germline loops: CDR1 SGHTA, CDR2 FQGNSA. The CDR3, as DNA: TGTGCCAGCAGCTCTGTTTTAGATACGCAGTATTTT. Its translation: CASSSVLDTQYF. The whole variable domain, remainder taken from reference TRBV7-2 and TRBJ2-3, is GAGVSQSPSNKVTEKGKDVELRCDPISGHTALYWYRQSLGQGLEFLIYFQGNSAPDKSGLPSDRFSAERTGGSVSTLTIQRTQQEDSAVYLCASSSVLDTQYFGPGTRLTVL.

The chain combines TRBV29-1 with TRBJ2-1; D perhaps matches TRBD1 (5 bases). Trimming took 6 bases from V and 9 from J, leaving 24 bases between them. CDR1 and CDR2 from the germline V gene are SQVTM and ANQGSEA. CDR3 size: 15 residues. DNA of the CDR3: TGCAGCGTCGACCTCCGGGTGTCAATCCAGGGTGAGCAGTTCTTC. Translation: CSVDLRVSIQGEQFF.

This clonotype was detected many times. The chain links TRBV11-2 to TRBJ2-4, with D unclear. Deletions cut 5 bases from V and 4 bases from J, with 3 bases between. There are 11 residues in the CDR3. From germline, CDR1 is SGHAT and CDR2 FQNNGV. In nucleotides, the CDR3 is TGTGCCAGCAGCGAAAAAAACATTCAGTACTTC. Residues: CASSEKNIQYF.

This clonotype was recorded at least ten times. The J gene is TRBJ1-5, the V gene TRBV6-6; 9 nucleotides match TRBD1. The CDR3 extends over 14 amino acids. Trimming cost V 6 bases and J 6 bases; bases outside gene matches: 6. In germline, CDR1 is MNHNY, CDR2 SVGAGI (reference sequence). Here the CDR3 reads CASRRQGEAQPQHF. CDR3 DNA: TGTGCCAGCAGACGACAGGGGGAGGCTCAGCCCCAGCATTTT.

This clonotype has more than one count but fewer than ten. The chain links TRBV20-1 to TRBJ2-1; 10 nucleotides align to TRBD1. Unmatched junction bases numbered 10, after V lost 7 bases and J lost 4 bases. The CDR3 is 15 amino acids. Germline loops: CDR1 DFQATT, CDR2 SNEGSKA (reference sequence). CDR3 DNA: TGCAGTGAGAGGCCGTTGGGACAGGGGTACAATGAGCAGTTCTTC. Protein sequence: CSERPLGQGYNEQFF.

This clonotype has ten or more counts. The chain recombines TRBV14 with TRBJ2-5, with D possibly matching TRBD2 (6 bases). The CDR3 length is 15 residues. Germline V gives CDR1 SGHDN, CDR2 FVKESK. Trimming took 4 bases from V and 5 from J, leaving 17 bases between them. The CDR3 is CASSLGTYLEETQYF. The DNA for the CDR3 is TGTGCCAGCAGCCTTGGGACTTACCTTGAGGAGACCCAGTACTTC.

This clonotype was found many times. The chain is built from TRBV18 and TRBJ2-1; D is unclear. The CDR3 extends over 12 amino acids. The V and J ends lost 1 base and 8 bases respectively, with 6 bases between them. The germline CDR1 and CDR2 sequences are KGHSH and LQKENI. CDR3 sequence: CASSPRLDEQFF. The CDR3 coding sequence is TGTGCCAGCTCACCACGGTTGGATGAGCAGTTCTTC.

This clonotype was seen ten or more times. The genes are TRBV18 and TRBJ1-6; 8 bases agree with TRBD1. CDR1 KGHSH and CDR2 LQKENI come from the germline V gene. The CDR3 contains 15 residues. The junction had 1 base not matched to a gene; V was cut back by 1 base and J by 5 bases. In DNA form, the CDR3 reads TGTGCCAGCTCACCACGGACAGGGAATAATTCACCCCTCCACTTT. It encodes CASSPRTGNNSPLHF.

V gene TRBV3-1 combines with J gene TRBJ2-5; either TRBD1 or TRBD2 may fit D (6 bases each). Deletions cut 7 bases from V and 3 bases from J, with 15 bases between. Germline V gene data show CDR1 as LGHDT and CDR2 as YNNKEL (reference sequence). The CDR3 consists of 14 residues. The CDR3 loop reads CASTANREEETQYF. The CDR3, as DNA: TGTGCCAGCACCGCCAACAGGGAGGAAGAGACCCAGTACTTC.

This clonotype was counted only a few times. The chain joins TRBV9 to TRBJ1-1; 7 bases agree with TRBD1. Germline loops: CDR1 SGDLS, CDR2 YYNGEE. V lost 3 bases to trimming and J lost 6 bases; unmatched junction nucleotides: 2. This CDR3 has 12 residues. CDR3 DNA: TGTGCCAGCAGCGCGACAGGGTCTGAAGCTTTCTTT. Amino acids: CASSATGSEAFF.

The J gene is TRBJ2-7, the V gene TRBV10-2; D perhaps matches TRBD1 (5 bases). Germline V CDR1 and CDR2: WSHSY, SAAADI. The germline V and J ends were trimmed by 6 bases and 4 bases, with 7 bases remaining between them. The CDR3 length is 11 residues. CDR3 loop: CASSGQYEQYF. DNA of the CDR3: TGCGCCAGCAGCGGACAATACGAGCAGTACTTC.

In its sample, this clonotype was seen many times. V is TRBV29-1 and J is TRBJ2-4, with D uncertain. Germline V lookup: CDR1 SQVTM, CDR2 ANQGSEA. The CDR3 runs 15 residues. V was cut by 1 base and J by 0 bases, with 10 bases left in between. The CDR3 DNA reads TGCAGCGTTGAAGGGGTCAGCTTAGCCAAAAACATTCAGTACTTC. It is translated as CSVEGVSLAKNIQYF.

This clonotype was seen at least ten times. The chain is built from TRBV3-1 and TRBJ2-7; D is perhaps TRBD2 (6 bases). Germline assignment: CDR1 LGHDT and CDR2 YNNKEL (reference sequence). With 8 bases removed from V and 5 bases from J, the gap between germline ends came to 10 bases. The CDR3 length is 11 residues. CDR3 protein: CASSQRDEQYF. In nucleotides, the CDR3 is TGTGCCAGCTCTCAGCGGGACGAGCAGTACTTC.

This clonotype was counted a few times. This sequence joins TRBV12-3 or TRBV12-4 and TRBJ1-2, with D unresolved. V dropped 4 bases and J dropped 6 bases, with 6 bases sitting between them. The CDR3 contains 11 residues. This CDR3 reads CASSSGNGYTF. The CDR3 DNA is TGTGCCAGCAGTTCTGGGAATGGCTACACCTTC.

The CDR3 region is CASSQDSEKLFF. CDR3 nucleotide sequence: TGTGCCAGCAGCCAGGACAGTGAAAAACTGTTTTTT. The chain joins TRBV7-9 to TRBJ1-4, with TRBD1 as a possible D gene (6 bases). The CDR3 extends over 12 amino acids. Germline-derived CDR1 and CDR2 are SEHNR and FQNEAQ (reference sequence). Trimming took 5 bases from V and 7 from J, leaving 8 bases between them.

There are many counts of this clonotype. The CDR3 nucleotides read TGCAGCGCTGGGTCCGGGACCTCGAGAACTGAAGCTTTCTTT. Translation: CSAGSGTSRTEAFF. V is TRBV29-1 and J is TRBJ1-1; weak D call: TRBD1 (5 bases). Trimming left V 7 bases short and J 5 bases short, with 20 bases between. Germline values: CDR1 SQVTM, CDR2 ANQGSEA. This CDR3 spans 14 amino acids.

V is TRBV29-1 and J is TRBJ2-2; D uncertain. Looked up from germline, CDR1 is SQVTM and CDR2 is ANQGSEA. The V end was cut by 0 bases, the J end by 5 bases, with 10 bases between. This CDR3 is built from 14 residues. CDR3 nucleotide sequence: TGCAGCGTTGAAGATTTGGAACAAACCGGGGAGCTGTTTTTT. Residues: CSVEDLEQTGELFF.

This chain joins TRBV19 and TRBJ2-7, with D possibly TRBD1 on 5 matching bases. CDR1 is LNHDA and CDR2 is SQIVND in the germline V gene (reference sequence). Trimming took 1 base from V and 2 from J, leaving 12 bases between them. This CDR3 has 15 residues. The CDR3 sequence is CASSIAIGATYEQYF. The CDR3 nucleotides are TGTGCCAGTAGTATAGCCATAGGGGCCACCTACGAGCAGTACTTC.

The V call is TRBV6-6, the J call TRBJ2-5; 8 bases line up with TRBD1. Germline V gene lookup returns CDR1 MNHNY and CDR2 SVGAGI (reference sequence). The CDR3 spans 14 residues. The junction had 1 base not matched to a gene; V was cut back by 2 bases and J by 2 bases. The CDR3, as DNA: TGTGCCAGCAGTTACAACAGGGGGCAAGAGACCCAGTACTTC. Its protein is CASSYNRGQETQYF.

This clonotype has a count of ten or more. The CDR3 sequence is CASSLEKSEETQYF. The CDR3 DNA reads TGTGCCAGCAGCTTAGAAAAGTCAGAAGAGACCCAGTACTTC. The genes are TRBV7-9 and TRBJ2-5; D call uncertain. The germline V gene encodes CDR1 SEHNR and CDR2 FQNEAQ (reference sequence). Trimming shortened V by 1 base and J by 3 bases, and 9 bases separated the two germline ends. There are 14 residues in the CDR3.

This clonotype was counted only a few times. The chain carries TRBV29-1 and TRBJ2-1, with 7 bases that match TRBD2. Trimming took 6 bases from V and 5 from J; bases not matched to a gene: 10. The germline V gene has CDR1 SQVTM and CDR2 ANQGSEA. CDR3 length: 14 amino acids. CDR3 DNA: TGCAGCGTAATCAGCGGGAATATCGACAATGAGCAGTTCTTC. Translating it yields CSVISGNIDNEQFF.

This clonotype is medium-sized within its sample. The chain couples TRBV7-8 to TRBJ2-3; D not resolved. V lost 5 bases and J lost 1, with 7 bases in between. Germline CDR1 reads SGHVS; CDR2 reads FQNEAQ. There are 13 residues in the CDR3. The CDR3 nucleotides read TGTGCCAGCAGCCTAACAGGCACAGATACGCAGTATTTT. Its translation: CASSLTGTDTQYF.